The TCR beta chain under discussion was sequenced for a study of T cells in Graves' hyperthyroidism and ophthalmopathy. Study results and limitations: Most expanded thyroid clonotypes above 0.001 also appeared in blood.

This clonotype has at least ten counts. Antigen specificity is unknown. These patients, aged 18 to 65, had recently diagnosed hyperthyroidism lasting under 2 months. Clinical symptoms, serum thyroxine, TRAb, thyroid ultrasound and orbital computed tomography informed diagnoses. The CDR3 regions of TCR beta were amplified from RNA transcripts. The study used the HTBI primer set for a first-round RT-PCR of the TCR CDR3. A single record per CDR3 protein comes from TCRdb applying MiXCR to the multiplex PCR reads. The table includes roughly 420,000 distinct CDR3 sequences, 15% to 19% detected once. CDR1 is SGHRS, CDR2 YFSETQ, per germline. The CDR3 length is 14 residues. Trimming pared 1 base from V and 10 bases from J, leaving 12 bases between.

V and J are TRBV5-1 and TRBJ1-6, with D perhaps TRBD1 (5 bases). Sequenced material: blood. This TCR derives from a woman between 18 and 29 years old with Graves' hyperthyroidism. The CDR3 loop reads CASSLLGQGSPLHF. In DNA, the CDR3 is TGCGCCAGCAGCTTGTTGGGGCAGGGATCACCCCTCCACTTT.